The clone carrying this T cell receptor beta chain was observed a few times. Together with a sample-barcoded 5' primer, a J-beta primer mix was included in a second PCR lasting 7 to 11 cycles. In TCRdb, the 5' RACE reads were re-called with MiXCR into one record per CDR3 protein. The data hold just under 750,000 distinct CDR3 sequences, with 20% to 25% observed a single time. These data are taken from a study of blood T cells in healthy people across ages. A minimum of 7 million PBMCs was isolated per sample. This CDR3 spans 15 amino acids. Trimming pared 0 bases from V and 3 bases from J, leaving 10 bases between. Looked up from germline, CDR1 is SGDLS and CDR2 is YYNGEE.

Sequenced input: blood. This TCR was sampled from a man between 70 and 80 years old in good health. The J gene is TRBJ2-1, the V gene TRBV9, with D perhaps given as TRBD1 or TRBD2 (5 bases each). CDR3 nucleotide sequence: TGTGCCAGCAGCGTAGGCGAGGGGCTCTACAATGAGCAGTTCTTC. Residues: CASSVGEGLYNEQFF.